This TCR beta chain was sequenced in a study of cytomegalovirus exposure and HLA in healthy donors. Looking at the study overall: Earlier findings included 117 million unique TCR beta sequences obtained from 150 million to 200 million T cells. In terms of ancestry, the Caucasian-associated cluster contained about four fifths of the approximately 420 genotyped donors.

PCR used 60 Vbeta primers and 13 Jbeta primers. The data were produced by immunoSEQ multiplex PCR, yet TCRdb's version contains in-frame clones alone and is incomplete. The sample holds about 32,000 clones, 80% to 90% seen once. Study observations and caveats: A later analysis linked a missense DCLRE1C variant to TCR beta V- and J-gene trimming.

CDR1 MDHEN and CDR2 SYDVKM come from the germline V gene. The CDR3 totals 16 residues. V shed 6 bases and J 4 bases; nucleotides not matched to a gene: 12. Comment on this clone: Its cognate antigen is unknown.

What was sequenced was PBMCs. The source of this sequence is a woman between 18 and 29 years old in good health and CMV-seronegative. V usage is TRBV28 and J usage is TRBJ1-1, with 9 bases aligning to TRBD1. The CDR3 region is CASSPGTGFGGTEAFF. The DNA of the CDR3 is TGTGCCAGCAGCCCCGGGACAGGGTTTGGCGGCACTGAAGCTTTCTTT.